The clone carrying this TCR beta chain appeared a single time. PCR used 60 Vbeta primers and 13 Jbeta primers. Clones were read by immunoSEQ multiplex PCR, and TCRdb kept only the in-frame ones, dropping some. The table has around 140,000 clones, 75% to 85% seen once; the top ten hold over 1.3%. This entry belongs to a study of cytomegalovirus exposure and HLA in healthy donors. The TCR comes from a woman aged 35 to 49 in good health and CMV-seronegative. Source material: PBMCs.

This CDR3 is CASSSRTAPNEKLFF. CDR3 DNA sequence: TGTGCCAGCAGTTCCCGGACAGCCCCTAATGAAAAACTGTTTTTT. This chain joins TRBV7-8 and TRBJ1-4; a possible D gene is TRBD1 (6 bases). The CDR3 sequence is 15 residues long. CDR1 is SGHVS, CDR2 FQNEAQ, per germline. Trimming stripped 6 bases from V and 3 bases from J, with 14 bases between.